The subject of this entry is one T cell receptor beta chain. The data stem from a study of Tregs in tolerant kidney transplant recipients. Repertoires were generated with immunoSEQ multiplex PCR, while TCRdb's copy carries only in-frame clones and drops some. This table holds approximately 43,000 clones, 91% found once. Trimming removed 1 base at V and 5 bases at J, with 13 bases between. Germline-derived CDR1 and CDR2 are SGHRS and YFSETQ. The CDR3 totals 15 residues. The sample comprised Tregs from blood. This rearrangement joins TRBV5-1 to TRBJ2-1, with D possibly TRBD2 on 5 matching bases. The clonotype was recovered from a human donor in good health. For the CDR3, the DNA is TGCGCCAGCAGCTTGACGTCTAGCTTCGACAATGAGCAGTTCTTC. The encoded protein is CASSLTSSFDNEQFF.